Listed below are T cell receptor beta chains from one sample, sequenced in a study of blood T cell repertoires in COVID-19. Clones were sequenced by immunoSEQ multiplex PCR, and TCRdb holds only the in-frame ones, with some missing. The data hold about 160,000 clones, with about 93% observed a single time. Sequenced material: peripheral blood. Receptors were obtained from a woman aged 45 to 65 with acute or convalescent COVID-19. CDR3s include the opening cysteine and the closing phenylalanine or tryptophan. Clone size, where shown, is once, few, many, or a class for clones that have expanded.

TRBV4-2,-,CASSQATSRDSYGYTF
TRBV6-5,-,CASALTRGTNYGYTF
TRBV4-2,-,CASSPPLRGGIMNTEAFF
TRBV28,once,CASSLRSGANVLTF
TRBV19,-,CASSMRLNTEAFF
TRBV4-3,-,CASSQVADQPQHF
TRBV7-2,-,CASSSGGAGVYEQFF
TRBV27,-,CASSSSAGEINQPQHF
TRBV12-3/TRBV12-4,once,CASSFETGLKAFF
TRBV3-1/TRBV3-2,-,CASSQGLAFGRHYGYTF
TRBV27,-,CASSSEKYQETQYF
TRBV29-1,once,CSVDGTGGPSGANVLTF
TRBV18,-,CASSPSGPMTGNTIYF
TRBV7-2,once,CASSLVEGTGPRNSPLHF
TRBV19,-,CASSSGEFEAFF
TRBV28,-,CASSPGDQETQYF
TRBV19,-,CASSIERAGAGELFF
TRBV5-1,-,CASSWGDRSLDEQYF
TRBV5-6,-,CASSLTGGHTEAFF
TRBV2,-,CASNTGGVDTQYF
TRBV6-5,-,CASRMGLQTNEQFF
TRBV30,-,CAWQEREEKLFF
TRBV29-1,-,CSVRGRMNTEAFF
TRBV4-1,-,CASSQAGSGIAKNIQYF
TRBV10-3,-,CAISEGKDTQYF
TRBV5-1,-,CASSVWPGQGEAFF
TRBV7-9,-,CASSPPVGNTIYF
TRBV7-8,-,CASSQSAGAVNEQFF
TRBV28,-,CASSLYITEAFF
TRBV5-1,-,CASSRGGVNSYEQYF
TRBV4-2,few,CASSQARPGQGGSVNTEAFF
TRBV28,-,CASSSGGHTEAFF
TRBV7-2,-,CASSLSGGVNSPLHF
TRBV4-1,-,CASSQAFQDEKLFF
TRBV9,-,CASSVATGGGNSPLHF
TRBV6-2/TRBV6-3,-,CASSYSPSGSLDEQFF
TRBV9,-,CASSPGSRGYEKLFF
TRBV7-9,-,CASSPRQGEGTDTQYF
TRBV2,-,CARGTGGFYEQYF
TRBV7-2,-,CASSPTSGEQFF
TRBV7-9,-,CASSSRPVTGGLGYTF
TRBV15,-,CATSRVLAGEEQFF
TRBV7-3,-,CASSLEWFSPLHF
TRBV12-3/TRBV12-4,once,CASSRGRAYGYTF
TRBV27,-,CASSLRRDTNSPLHF
TRBV29-1,-,CSVDGTGGAGAFF
TRBV7-2,-,CASSLTVVGEQFF
TRBV4-1,-,CASSPSGQGEEKLFF
TRBV6-5,-,CASSRGYGYTF
TRBV5-1,-,CASSLRENTEAFF
TRBV9,-,CASSVAGPSNEQFF
TRBV28,-,CASRRGGVNEQFF
TRBV11-2,-,CASSLDSYSNQPQHF
TRBV15,few,CATRLAGGLNTGELFF
TRBV9,-,CASSVYGNTEAFF